One T cell receptor (beta chain) is described in this entry. Its antigen remains unknown. Germline V lookup: CDR1 MNHNS, CDR2 SASEGT. Losses at the gene ends were 7 bases for V and 10 bases for J; bases not matched to a gene: 11. The CDR3 contains 15 residues. 13 Jbeta primers and 60 Vbeta primers were used for the PCR. Produced via immunoSEQ multiplex PCR; TCRdb's table is partial and in-frame only. The top ten clones hold roughly 2.5% of a sample with about 180,000 clones, more than 75% of them seen once. This entry is derived from a study of cytomegalovirus exposure and HLA in healthy donors. Study information: The 95 million to 120 million unique TCR beta sequences, from around 200 million T cells, were found by an earlier analysis. Early released data comprised approximately 85 million unique TCRs from HLA-typed donors. Study-wide results and limits: Some TCR beta chains (roughly 150 of them) were listed as cytomegalovirus-associated.

This clonotype was obtained from a young woman in good health and CMV-seropositive. Sequences were obtained from PBMCs. The J gene is TRBJ1-6, the V gene TRBV6-1; TRBD1 agrees at 9 bases. The CDR3 DNA sequence: TGTGCCAGCATCCCACCGGGACAGGGTGACTCACCCCTCCACTTT. Its translation is CASIPPGQGDSPLHF.